The clone carrying this T cell receptor beta chain came up once. TCRdb reprocessed the 5' RACE reads via MiXCR and lists one record per CDR3 protein. This table has roughly 18,000 distinct CDR3 sequences, approximately 19% appearing once. The V segment lost 0 bases and the J segment 6 bases; nucleotides outside the gene matches: 14. This CDR3 has 17 amino acids. The germline gives CDR1 LGHDT, CDR2 YNNKEL (reference sequence). The sample is drawn from a study of HIV-infected patients and healthy controls. Sequencing used CD8+ T cells from blood. This clonotype was sampled from a human donor in good health. This chain connects TRBV3-1 to TRBJ2-7; 7 nucleotides align to TRBD2. Here the CDR3 DNA reads TGTGCCAGCAGCCAAGATGAGTTGGCGGGAGCCCCCTCCGAGCAGTACTTC. It specifies CASSQDELAGAPSEQYF.